These 17 T cell receptor beta chains were sequenced from one sample in a study of blood T cell repertoires in COVID-19. Data came from immunoSEQ multiplex PCR; TCRdb stores just in-frame clones and leaves some out. The data hold about 93,000 clones, with almost 80% observed a single time. Sequencing used peripheral blood. The receptors shown here come from a human donor in a cohort sampled during active COVID-19.

The rearrangement links TRBV7-9 to TRBJ2-2; TRBD1 matches at 9 bases. The V segment lost 0 bases and the J segment 3 bases; nucleotides outside the gene matches: 5. The CDR3 runs to 17 residues. Germline CDR1 reads SEHNR; CDR2 reads FQNEAQ (reference sequence). The CDR3 loop reads CASSLAWTGVDTGELFF. The CDR3 DNA reads as TGTGCCAGCAGCTTAGCTTGGACAGGGGTTGACACCGGGGAGCTGTTTTTT.

The rearrangement joins TRBV5-1 to TRBJ2-7; D may be TRBD2 (5 bases). Trimming left V 7 bases short and J 5 bases short, with 19 bases between. CDR3 size: 14 residues. Looked up from germline, CDR1 is SGHRS and CDR2 is YFSETQ. The CDR3 sequence: CASRPSGSGNEQYF. The CDR3 DNA sequence: TGCGCCAGCCGCCCGTCGGGATCGGGGAACGAGCAGTACTTC. The full variable domain, with the rest looked up from reference TRBV5-1 and TRBJ2-7, is KAGVTQTPRYLIKTRGQQVTLSCSPISGHRSVSWYQQTPGQGLQFLFEYFSETQRNKGNFPGRFSGRQFSNSRSEMNVSTLELGDSALYLCASRPSGSGNEQYFGPGTRLTVT.

The rearrangement uses TRBV10-3 and TRBJ2-7; possibly TRBD2 for D (6 bases). V gave up 6 bases and J gave up 2 bases, with 14 bases separating them. This CDR3 contains 14 residues. The germline CDR1 and CDR2 sequences are ENHRY and SYGVKD. The CDR3 is CAIRRDQGAYEQYF. The CDR3 DNA sequence: TGTGCCATCAGGCGGGACCAAGGGGCCTACGAGCAGTACTTC.

The V gene is TRBV27, the J gene TRBJ1-5; no definite D call. This CDR3 spans 14 amino acids. The germline V gene encodes CDR1 MNHEY and CDR2 SMNVEV (reference sequence). Trimming took 4 bases from V and 0 from J, leaving 7 bases between them. In DNA form, the CDR3 reads TGTGCCAGCAGTTACCGGGATAGCAATCAGCCCCAGCATTTT. Protein sequence: CASSYRDSNQPQHF.

This chain connects TRBV27 to TRBJ2-7; TRBD1 matches 9 bases. V trimming: 4 bases; J trimming: 3 bases; junction bases outside the gene matches: 4. CDR1 is MNHEY and CDR2 is SMNVEV in the germline V gene (reference sequence). The CDR3 totals 14 residues. CDR3 sequence: CASSSTGGYYEQYF. As DNA, the CDR3 is TGTGCCAGCAGTTCGACAGGGGGGTACTACGAGCAGTACTTC.

The V and J genes are TRBV11-2 and TRBJ2-3; 9 nucleotides agree with TRBD2. Germline CDR1 SGHAT, CDR2 FQNNGV. The CDR3 totals 14 residues. The J segment lost 5 bases and the V segment lost 3 bases, leaving 3 bases of the junction unmatched. CDR3 coding DNA: TGTGCCAGCAGCTTGCGGGAGGGGGGAGATACGCAGTATTTT. Translated: CASSLREGGDTQYF. The whole variable domain, filled in from reference TRBV11-2 and TRBJ2-3, reads EAGVAQSPRYKIIEKRQSVAFWCNPISGHATLYWYQQILGQGPKLLIQFQNNGVVDDSQLPKDRFSAERLKGVDSTLKIQPAKLEDSAVYLCASSLREGGDTQYFGPGTRLTVL.

This chain links TRBV29-1 with TRBJ1-2; 7 nucleotides agree with TRBD1. Germline loops: CDR1 SQVTM, CDR2 ANQGSEA. This CDR3 contains 13 residues. J was trimmed by 4 bases and V by 6 bases; bases with no gene match: 8. The CDR3 reads CSVRTGLTYGYTF. CDR3 nucleotides: TGCAGCGTCCGGACAGGCCTTACCTATGGCTACACCTTC.

This clone has at least ten counts. The chain carries TRBV28 and TRBJ1-5, with no clear D. Trimming cost V 3 bases and J 0 bases, with 9 bases left between them. CDR1 is MDHEN and CDR2 is SYDVKM in the germline V gene. The CDR3 length is 15 residues. The CDR3 DNA is TGTGCCAGCAGTTTCGGTCACTTTAGCAATCAGCCCCAGCATTTT. The encoded protein is CASSFGHFSNQPQHF.

This chain uses TRBV18 with TRBJ2-7, with a tentative D call TRBD2 (6 bases). This CDR3 comprises 14 residues. Trimming cost V 1 base and J 4 bases, with 11 bases left between them. The germline CDR1 and CDR2 sequences are KGHSH and LQKENI. CDR3 loop: CASSPRREPYEQYF. CDR3 in DNA: TGTGCCAGCTCACCACGGAGGGAACCTTACGAGCAGTACTTC.

The chain links TRBV18 to TRBJ2-7; D call uncertain. This CDR3 contains 13 residues. Trimming stripped 8 bases from V and 2 bases from J, with 13 bases between. Germline assignment: CDR1 KGHSH and CDR2 LQKENI. The CDR3 is CASGEQEAYEQYF. The CDR3 DNA is TGTGCCAGCGGTGAGCAGGAAGCCTACGAGCAGTACTTC. The complete variable domain, with remaining parts taken from reference TRBV18 and TRBJ2-7, reads NAGVMQNPRHLVRRRGQEARLRCSPMKGHSHVYWYRQLPEEGLKFMVYLQKENIIDESGMPKERFSAEFPKEGPSILRIQQVVRGDSAAYFCASGEQEAYEQYFGPGTRLTVT.

The CDR3 coding sequence is TGTGCCAGCAGTTTTCTCTCAGGATCATACGAGCAGTACTTC. Translating it yields CASSFLSGSYEQYF. V usage is TRBV28 and J usage is TRBJ2-7; D gene unclear. The V end was cut by 3 bases, the J end by 4 bases, with 13 bases between. The CDR3 runs 14 residues. The V gene's germline CDR1 is MDHEN and CDR2 SYDVKM.

The CDR3 region has the DNA TGTGCCAGCAGCTTAGTTCCGGGAAATAATGAAAAACTGTTTTTT. This gives the protein CASSLVPGNNEKLFF. The rearrangement uses TRBV7-2 and TRBJ1-4; D gene uncertain. CDR1 SGHTA and CDR2 FQGNSA come from the germline V gene. The V end lost 1 base, the J end lost 4 bases, and 10 bases lay between the germline ends. The CDR3 has 15 amino acids.

The chain uses TRBV5-1 and TRBJ2-5; 11 nucleotides match TRBD2. Germline V gene lookup returns CDR1 SGHRS and CDR2 YFSETQ. The trim removed 0 bases at V and 5 bases at J, leaving 6 bases unmatched. The length of the CDR3 is 16 residues. CDR3 nucleotide sequence: TGCGCCAGCAGCTTGGCTCTAGCGGGAGGACGTGAGACCCAGTACTTC. It specifies CASSLALAGGRETQYF.

The J gene is TRBJ2-5, the V gene TRBV9; D might be TRBD1 (6 bases). Germline CDR1 and CDR2: SGDLS and YYNGEE. The CDR3 spans 13 residues. V lost 4 bases and J 5 bases, leaving 12 bases between the germline ends. CDR3 sequence: CASSSSTGETQYF. CDR3 DNA: TGTGCCAGCAGCTCTTCGACAGGCGAGACCCAGTACTTC.

This rearrangement joins TRBV28 to TRBJ2-2, with D perhaps TRBD1 (5 bases). Per the germline V gene, CDR1 is MDHEN and CDR2 is SYDVKM. V lost 6 bases and J 5 bases, leaving 10 bases between the germline ends. The CDR3 is 13 amino acids. CDR3 protein: CASRTTETGELFF. CDR3 sequence (DNA): TGTGCCAGCAGGACGACAGAAACCGGGGAGCTGTTTTTT.

The J gene is TRBJ2-1, the V gene TRBV5-4; TRBD1 agrees at 10 bases. Germline V CDR1 and CDR2: SGHNT, YYREEE (reference sequence). The V gene end was trimmed by 4 bases and the J gene end by 2 bases; junction bases not matched to a gene: 3. The CDR3 spans 15 residues. CDR3 amino acids: CASSLDRGPYNEQFF. The CDR3 bases are TGTGCCAGCAGCCTCGACAGGGGGCCCTACAATGAGCAGTTCTTC. The whole variable domain, remainder taken from reference TRBV5-4 and TRBJ2-1, is ETGVTQSPTHLIKTRGQQVTLRCSSQSGHNTVSWYQQALGQGPQFIFQYYREEENGRGNFPPRFSGLQFPNYSSELNVNALELDDSALYLCASSLDRGPYNEQFFGPGTRLTVL.

The chain links TRBV28 to TRBJ2-5, with TRBD2 identical over 13 bases. Germline-derived CDR1 and CDR2 are MDHEN and SYDVKM. The ends lost 4 bases at V and 3 bases at J; junction bases unmatched: 5. CDR3 length: 16 amino acids. The CDR3 DNA reads TGTGCCAGCAGTTCCCCCGGGACTAGCGGGAAAGAGACCCAGTACTTC. Its protein is CASSSPGTSGKETQYF.